These 22 T cell receptor beta chains were sequenced from one sample in a study of T-cell reconstitution after alpha-beta-depleted transplantation in children. TCRbeta library construction was performed incorporating unique molecular identifiers. TCRdb re-called the PCR reads with MiXCR, one entry per CDR3 protein. The sample lists 200,000 to 300,000 distinct CDR3 sequences, roughly 25% occurring once. Sequences were derived from PBMCs, sampled before TCRalphabeta/CD19-depleted stem cell transplant. The receptors shown here come from a girl aged 2 to 9 with Fanconi anemia, due to receive a stem cell transplant.

The chain uses TRBV29-1 and TRBJ1-2, with D unresolved. This CDR3 spans 13 amino acids. CDR1 is SQVTM, CDR2 ANQGSEA, per germline. Trimming removed 6 bases from V and 1 base from J, with 12 bases in between. CDR3 coding DNA: TGCAGCGTAGAGAGGACCGTTAACTATGGCTACACCTTC. Amino acid sequence: CSVERTVNYGYTF.

V and J are TRBV19 and TRBJ2-1; D not certain. In germline, CDR1 is LNHDA, CDR2 SQIVND (reference sequence). Trimming left V 2 bases short and J 3 bases short, with 5 bases between. This CDR3 contains 13 residues. CDR3 residues: CASSITGYNEQFF. The CDR3 coding sequence is TGTGCCAGTAGTATAACTGGCTACAATGAGCAGTTCTTC.

This clonotype was found a few times. This chain links TRBV25-1 with TRBJ1-2, with 7 nucleotides matching TRBD1. The CDR3 totals 14 residues. Looked up from germline, CDR1 is MGHDK and CDR2 is SYGVNS. After removal of 8 bases from V and 6 bases from J, the junction contained 12 bases not matched to a gene. CDR3 in amino acids: CASSPTGDWNGYTF. In DNA, the CDR3 is TGTGCCAGCTCCCCTACAGGGGATTGGAATGGCTACACCTTC.

J is TRBJ2-3 and V is TRBV20-1; 9 nucleotides line up with TRBD2. Germline V gives CDR1 DFQATT, CDR2 SNEGSKA (reference sequence). The CDR3 is 14 residues long. The V gene end was trimmed by 4 bases and the J gene end by 8 bases; junction bases not matched to a gene: 10. DNA of the CDR3: TGCAGTGCTACCGGGACTAGCCGAGTGAGTACGCAGTATTTT. This codes for CSATGTSRVSTQYF.

In this sample, this clonotype turned up many times. V is TRBV3-1 and J is TRBJ2-4, with a tentative D call TRBD2 (7 bases). Per germline, CDR1 LGHDT and CDR2 YNNKEL (reference sequence). The CDR3 contains 17 residues. The V gene lost 4 bases and the J gene lost 2 bases, with 18 bases spanning the gap. Here the CDR3 DNA reads TGTGCCAGCAGCCCTATAAGCGGGACATTAACCAAAAACATTCAGTACTTC. Its translation: CASSPISGTLTKNIQYF.

Many counts were recorded for this clonotype. The V call is TRBV5-5, the J call TRBJ2-2; D gene ambiguous. CDR1 is SGHKS and CDR2 is YYEKEE in the germline V gene (reference sequence). V was clipped by 2 bases and J by 0 bases, with 11 bases between them. This CDR3 is 16 amino acids long. CDR3 region: CASSLVLRTNTGELFF. The CDR3 DNA reads TGTGCCAGCAGCTTAGTTTTACGGACGAACACCGGGGAGCTGTTTTTT.

The chain carries TRBV11-2 and TRBJ2-2; 7 bases agree with TRBD2. With 5 bases clipped from V and 3 bases from J, the junction kept 6 bases outside the gene matches. The CDR3 totals 15 residues. The germline V gene encodes CDR1 SGHAT and CDR2 FQNNGV. CDR3 nucleotide sequence: TGTGCCAGCAGCCGGACTAGAAATTACACCGGGGAGCTGTTTTTT. Its translation: CASSRTRNYTGELFF.

This clonotype was seen repeatedly, ten times or more. The chain recombines TRBV29-1 with TRBJ2-5; 11 positions agree with TRBD1. Per the germline V gene, CDR1 is SQVTM and CDR2 is ANQGSEA. V was pared by 7 bases and J by 5 bases, with 9 bases of the junction left unmatched. This CDR3 spans 14 amino acids. The CDR3 is CSANRDRGGETQYF. DNA of the CDR3: TGCAGCGCCAACCGGGACAGGGGGGGCGAGACCCAGTACTTC.

The chain couples TRBV13 to TRBJ2-7; D gene ambiguous. Trimming removed 5 bases at V and 1 base at J, with 9 bases between. Germline V lookup: CDR1 PRHDT, CDR2 FYEKMQ (reference sequence). The CDR3 extends over 13 amino acids. The CDR3: CASSDRRSYEQYF. CDR3 bases: TGTGCCAGCAGCGATCGGCGGTCCTACGAGCAGTACTTC.

This clonotype was counted ten times or more. The J gene is TRBJ2-7, the V gene TRBV29-1; D unresolved. V gave up 4 bases and J gave up 3 bases, with 4 bases separating them. This CDR3 comprises 10 residues. CDR1 and CDR2 (germline): SQVTM, ANQGSEA. As DNA, the CDR3 is TGCAGCGTTGGACACTACGAGCAGTACTTC. Its protein product is CSVGHYEQYF.

This clonotype was detected ten times or more. The chain employs TRBV20-1 and TRBJ2-7; 7 positions match TRBD1. The V segment lost 5 bases and the J segment 1 base; nucleotides outside the gene matches: 2. Germline loops: CDR1 DFQATT, CDR2 SNEGSKA (reference sequence). This CDR3 has 12 residues. The CDR3 sequence is CSAGDSSYEQYF. CDR3 in DNA: TGCAGTGCTGGGGACAGTTCCTACGAGCAGTACTTC.

In its sample, this clonotype was seen once. The gene calls are TRBV20-1 and TRBJ2-1; 8 nucleotides line up with TRBD2. This CDR3 region has 17 residues. Per germline, CDR1 DFQATT and CDR2 SNEGSKA (reference sequence). The V gene end was trimmed by 0 bases and the J gene end by 4 bases; junction bases not matched to a gene: 11. The CDR3 nucleotides read TGCAGTGCTAGAGATTTGCGGGAGGCTTTTATTTACAATGAGCAGTTCTTC. Translated, it gives CSARDLREAFIYNEQFF.

This chain joins TRBV20-1 and TRBJ2-1; D not resolved. Germline loops: CDR1 DFQATT, CDR2 SNEGSKA (reference sequence). The V end lost 0 bases, the J end lost 4 bases, and 4 bases lay between the germline ends. The CDR3 totals 12 residues. In nucleotides, the CDR3 is TGCAGTGCTAGAGATATTTACAATGAGCAGTTCTTC. Amino acid sequence: CSARDIYNEQFF.

The V call is TRBV29-1, the J call TRBJ2-7; a weak D match, TRBD2 (5 bases). The germline CDR1 and CDR2 sequences are SQVTM and ANQGSEA. Trimming took off 3 bases at V and 0 bases at J, with 9 bases between the two ends. The CDR3 is 13 residues long. Written as DNA, the CDR3 is TGCAGCGTTGATGACGGGGACTCCTACGAGCAGTACTTC. This encodes CSVDDGDSYEQYF.

This clonotype was observed many times. The chain joins TRBV29-1 to TRBJ2-7; TRBD1 matches at 10 bases. The CDR3 spans 13 residues. V gave up 2 bases and J gave up 3 bases; unmatched junction bases: 1. In germline, CDR1 is SQVTM, CDR2 ANQGSEA. The CDR3 region is CSVERTGGYEQYF. The CDR3 DNA sequence: TGCAGCGTTGAACGGACAGGGGGCTACGAGCAGTACTTC.

The J gene is TRBJ2-7, the V gene TRBV21-1; the D call TRBD2 from the table was never checked on the DNA. TRBV21-1 is an annotated pseudogene. The CDR3 contains 16 residues. The CDR3 spells CASSKRSGGFPNEQYF. The DNA for the CDR3 is TGTGCCAGCAGCAAACGCTCGGGAGGGTTCCCAAACGAGCAGTACTTC.

The chain couples TRBV29-1 to TRBJ2-3; a weak D match, TRBD2 (5 bases). Looked up from germline, CDR1 is SQVTM and CDR2 is ANQGSEA. Deletions cut 3 bases from V and 4 bases from J, with 8 bases between. The CDR3 loop spans 12 amino acids. The CDR3 nucleotides read TGCAGCGTTGATTTGCGGGCAGATACGCAGTATTTT. This translates into CSVDLRADTQYF.

This clonotype was found a few times. This chain connects TRBV19 to TRBJ2-7, with 8 bases that match TRBD2. Trimming removed 1 base from V and 3 bases from J; junction bases left unmatched: 5. CDR1 is LNHDA and CDR2 is SQIVND in the germline V gene (reference sequence). The CDR3 contains 15 residues. The CDR3 DNA reads TGTGCCAGTAGTATAGCCGCGGGACTAGGCTACGAGCAGTACTTC. It yields the protein CASSIAAGLGYEQYF.

This clonotype was counted at least ten times. The rearrangement joins TRBV29-1 to TRBJ2-4; D not resolved. Germline CDR1 and CDR2: SQVTM and ANQGSEA. There are 14 residues in the CDR3. V was cut by 4 bases and J by 1 base, with 11 bases left in between. The CDR3, as DNA: TGCAGCGTTGCGTTGGGGTCGGCCAAAAACATTCAGTACTTC. Protein sequence: CSVALGSAKNIQYF.

This clonotype was recorded at least ten times. V is TRBV15 and J is TRBJ2-3; 8 bases match TRBD1. CDR3 size: 16 residues. The V gene's germline CDR1 is LNHNV and CDR2 YYDKDF (reference sequence). V lost 2 bases and J lost 2; bases outside the gene matches: 6. CDR3: CATSRSGQGITDTQYF. The CDR3 coding sequence is TGTGCCACCAGCAGATCCGGACAGGGAATCACAGATACGCAGTATTTT.

This clonotype showed up many times. This chain connects TRBV6-1 to TRBJ2-1; D ambiguous. Germline V gives CDR1 MNHNS, CDR2 SASEGT. The V end was cut by 2 bases, the J end by 0 bases, with 11 bases between. The CDR3 has 16 residues. In nucleotides, the CDR3 is TGTGCCAGCAGTGAATCACGCGGCAACTCCTACAATGAGCAGTTCTTC. This translates into CASSESRGNSYNEQFF.

The sample holds a few counts of this clonotype. The V call is TRBV7-3, the J call TRBJ2-1, with 8 nucleotides matching TRBD2. V lost 2 bases and J lost 4; bases outside the gene matches: 10. The germline V gene has CDR1 SGHTA and CDR2 FQGTGA. The CDR3 is made up of 17 amino acids. In nucleotides, the CDR3 is TGTGCCAGCAGCTTACTACCCGCTAGCGGGCAATACAATGAGCAGTTCTTC. It codes for CASSLLPASGQYNEQFF. The full variable domain, its missing parts supplied by reference TRBV7-3 and TRBJ2-1, is GAGVSQTPSNKVTEKGKYVELRCDPISGHTALYWYRQSLGQGPEFLIYFQGTGAADDSGLPNDRFFAVRPEGSVSTLKIQRTERGDSAVYLCASSLLPASGQYNEQFFGPGTRLTVL.